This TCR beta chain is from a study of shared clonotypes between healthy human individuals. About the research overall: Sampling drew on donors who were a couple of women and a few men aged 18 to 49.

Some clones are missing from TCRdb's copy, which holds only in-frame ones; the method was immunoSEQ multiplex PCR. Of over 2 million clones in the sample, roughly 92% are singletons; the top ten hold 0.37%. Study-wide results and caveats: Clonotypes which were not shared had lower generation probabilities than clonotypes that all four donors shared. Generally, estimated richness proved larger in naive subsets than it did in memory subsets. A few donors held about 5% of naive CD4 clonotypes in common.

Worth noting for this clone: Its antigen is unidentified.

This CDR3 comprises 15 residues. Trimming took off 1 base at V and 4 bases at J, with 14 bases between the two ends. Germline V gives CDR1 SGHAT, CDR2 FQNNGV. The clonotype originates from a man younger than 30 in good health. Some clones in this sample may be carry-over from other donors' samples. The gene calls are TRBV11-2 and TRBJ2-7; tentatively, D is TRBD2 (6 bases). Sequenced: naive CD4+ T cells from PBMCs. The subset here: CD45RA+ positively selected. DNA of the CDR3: TGTGCCAGCAGCTTAGGTGGCGGGATGTCGTACGAGCAGTACTTC. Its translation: CASSLGGGMSYEQYF. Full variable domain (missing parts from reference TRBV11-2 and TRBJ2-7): EAGVAQSPRYKIIEKRQSVAFWCNPISGHATLYWYQQILGQGPKLLIQFQNNGVVDDSQLPKDRFSAERLKGVDSTLKIQPAKLEDSAVYLCASSLGGGMSYEQYFGPGTRLTVT.